These T cell receptor beta chains were read from a single sample in a study of vaccination and CD4 T cells after COVID-19. In TCRdb, the PCR reads were re-called with MiXCR into one record per CDR3 protein. The sample includes 9,700 or so distinct CDR3 sequences, roughly 70% seen only once; the top ten take around 37%. What these receptors recognize is not known. Source material: CD4+ T cells from blood, cultured in vitro. Source of these receptors: a human donor who had recovered from COVID-19. Both conserved end residues are part of each CDR3.

v_gene	CDR3aa
TRBV20-1	CSARDSDRPLRYTF
TRBV7-2	CASSPDRDGTDTQYF
TRBV10-2	CASRTSGSSGELFF
TRBV5-1	CASSPPQRLETQYF
TRBV6-4	CASSQQGGTNTGELFF
TRBV20-1	CSARDLGDRGYGYTF
TRBV29-1	CSVPRGGGGNTEAFF
TRBV9	CASSVAPATTGGNSPLHF
TRBV20-1	CSASNALGGDQPQHF
TRBV30	CAWGGQYEQYF
TRBV28	CASSLSGTGSRAFF
TRBV20-1	CSARTDRGWNQPQHF
TRBV19	CASSIGQGGNYGYTF
TRBV6-1	CASSRDGEETQYF
TRBV10-3	CAISDQGRGPNYGYTF
TRBV20-1	CSARDRTSGTDTQYF
TRBV7-9	CASSPSGRLSNTGELFF
TRBV20-1	CSARDPGLSGELFF
TRBV30	CAWLAELPNYGYTF
TRBV7-3	CASSLISGSVETQYF
TRBV7-2	CASSPAPGDGYTF
TRBV19	CASSIEGVNNSPLHF
TRBV20-1	CSRAAAGSSYNEQFF
TRBV7-2	CASSSRTSGGPGTGELFF
TRBV7-2	CASSLATGRETQYF
TRBV6-2/TRBV6-3	CASSSHGRNEQYF
TRBV30	CAWSVPDTRTGPQHF
TRBV20-1	CSAIIVGTDEQYF
TRBV20-1	CSARVVSDTQYF
TRBV19	CASSIGSGGRETQYF
TRBV2	CASSTYEQYF
TRBV6-2/TRBV6-3	CASSYSPHRGLRNSPLHF
TRBV19	CASNSRTGELFF
TRBV29-1	CSVGQGLGTGELFF
TRBV19	CASSIPGGLGDGYTF
TRBV19	CASSIRGHDQPQHF
TRBV5-1	CVSSLSGVANQPQHF
TRBV5-5	CASSLMTGENQPQHF
TRBV7-9	CASSYGGSSTEAFF
TRBV6-2/TRBV6-3	CASSFDRDTEAFF
TRBV30	CAWMRVGIDTGELFF
TRBV4-1	CASSQVVQFLGYTF
TRBV6-5	CASSYSLGQAYEQYF
TRBV5-4	CASSLGGTGANVLTF
TRBV7-3	CASSPGPPGETQYF
TRBV20-1	CSARVRRAGGRYEQYF
TRBV7-9	CASSRTGGAGQPQHF
TRBV15	CATSRDSVGLAGEPGIYEQYF
TRBV30	CAWSPPPRLAATYEQYF
TRBV28	CASSGAQRELGETQYF
TRBV20-1	CSAITGTGESPLHF
TRBV18	CASSPETGGTEAFF
TRBV30	CAWRTGNSPLHF
TRBV20-1	CSASTDRGPQQPQHF
TRBV6-1	CASPQRDSKERHSNQPQHF